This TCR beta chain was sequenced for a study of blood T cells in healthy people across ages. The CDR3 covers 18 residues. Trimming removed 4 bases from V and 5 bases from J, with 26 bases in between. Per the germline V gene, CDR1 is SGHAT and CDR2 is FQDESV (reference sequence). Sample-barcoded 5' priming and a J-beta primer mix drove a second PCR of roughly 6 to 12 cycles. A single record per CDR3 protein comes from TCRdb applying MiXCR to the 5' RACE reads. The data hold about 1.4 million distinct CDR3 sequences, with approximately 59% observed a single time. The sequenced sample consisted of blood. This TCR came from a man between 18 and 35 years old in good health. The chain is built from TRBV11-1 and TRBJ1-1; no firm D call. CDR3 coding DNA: TGTGCCAGCAGCTATACTGGTCAGTTTCGCGCCAGTTGGACTGAAGCTTTCTTT. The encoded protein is CASSYTGQFRASWTEAFF.